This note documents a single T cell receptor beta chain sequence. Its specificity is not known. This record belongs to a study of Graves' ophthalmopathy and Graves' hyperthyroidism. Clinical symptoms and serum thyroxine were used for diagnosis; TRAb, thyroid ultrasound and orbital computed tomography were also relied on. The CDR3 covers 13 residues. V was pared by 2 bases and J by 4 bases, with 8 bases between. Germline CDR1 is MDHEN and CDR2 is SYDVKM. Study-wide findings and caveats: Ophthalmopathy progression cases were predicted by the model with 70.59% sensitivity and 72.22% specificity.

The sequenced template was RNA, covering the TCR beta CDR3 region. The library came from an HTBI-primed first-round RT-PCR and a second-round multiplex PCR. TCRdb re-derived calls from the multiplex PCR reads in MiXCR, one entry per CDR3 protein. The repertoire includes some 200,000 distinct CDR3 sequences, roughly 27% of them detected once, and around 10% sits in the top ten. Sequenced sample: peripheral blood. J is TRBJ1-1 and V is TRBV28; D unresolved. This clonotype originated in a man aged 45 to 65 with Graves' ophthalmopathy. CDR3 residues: CASSLGSFTEAFF. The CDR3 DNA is TGTGCCAGCAGTTTAGGATCCTTCACTGAAGCTTTCTTT. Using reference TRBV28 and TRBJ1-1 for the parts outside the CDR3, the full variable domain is DVKVTQSSRYLVKRTGEKVFLECVQDMDHENMFWYRQDPGLGLRLIYFSYDVKMKEKGDIPEGYSVSREKKERFSLILESASTNQTSMYLCASSLGSFTEAFFGQGTRLTVV.